This entry lists 3 T cell receptor beta chains sequenced from one sample in a study of blood T cell repertoires in COVID-19. Assay: immunoSEQ multiplex PCR; the TCRdb copy retains only in-frame clones and omits some. Of fewer than 250,000 clones listed, 86% are singletons. Sequenced input: PBMCs or T cells enriched from blood (not recorded which). These receptors originate from a woman aged 40 to 55 with acute COVID-19.

This chain connects TRBV7-9 to TRBJ2-6; weak D call: TRBD2 (6 bases). There are 15 residues in the CDR3. Germline-derived CDR1 and CDR2 are SEHNR and FQNEAQ (reference sequence). V was shortened by 3 bases and J by 4 bases, with 10 bases between the two germline ends. CDR3 sequence: CASSLEGTGANVLTF. CDR3 nucleotides: TGTGCCAGCAGCTTGGAGGGGACCGGGGCCAACGTCCTGACTTTC.

DNA of the CDR3: TGTGCCAGCTCACCAGATGGGAGCTATGGCTACACCTTC. This encodes CASSPDGSYGYTF. The V call is TRBV18, the J call TRBJ1-2; D not certain. This CDR3 spans 13 amino acids. Germline V CDR1 and CDR2: KGHSH, LQKENI. Trimming cost V 2 bases and J 4 bases, with 8 bases left between them.

The count of this clone is one. The chain links TRBV2 to TRBJ2-1, with TRBD2 identical over 9 bases. J was trimmed by 8 bases and V by 4 bases; bases with no gene match: 9. The CDR3 runs to 15 residues. Germline V gene lookup returns CDR1 SNHLY and CDR2 FYNNEI. Here the CDR3 reads CASSGREGLKHEQFF. CDR3 DNA: TGTGCCAGCAGTGGGCGGGAGGGCCTAAAACATGAGCAGTTCTTC.